This T cell receptor (beta chain) was recorded in a study of blood T cells in healthy people across ages. Across the whole study: Template switching captured about one barcoded beta molecule per two T cells.

In germline, CDR1 is SQVTM, CDR2 ANQGSEA. V was shortened by 3 bases and J by 4 bases, with 6 bases between the two germline ends. The length of the CDR3 is 11 residues. Overall study results and limits: The fall in TCR beta diversity per million T cells was roughly linear with age. Unknown CMV status may confound age-related changes in expanded clones.

A second PCR of 7 to 11 cycles used a sample-barcoded 5' primer and a J-beta primer mix. TCRdb re-analysed the 5' RACE reads in MiXCR, keeping a single row per CDR3 protein. The sample carries hundreds of thousands of distinct CDR3 sequences, roughly 21% recorded once. This clonotype showed up just a few times. What it binds is unknown. The V and J genes are TRBV29-1 and TRBJ1-2; D gene ambiguous. The source of this sequence is a man between 65 and 85 years old in good health. Input material: blood. CDR3 region: CSVDEVYGYTF. Written as DNA, the CDR3 is TGCAGCGTTGATGAGGTCTATGGCTACACCTTC.